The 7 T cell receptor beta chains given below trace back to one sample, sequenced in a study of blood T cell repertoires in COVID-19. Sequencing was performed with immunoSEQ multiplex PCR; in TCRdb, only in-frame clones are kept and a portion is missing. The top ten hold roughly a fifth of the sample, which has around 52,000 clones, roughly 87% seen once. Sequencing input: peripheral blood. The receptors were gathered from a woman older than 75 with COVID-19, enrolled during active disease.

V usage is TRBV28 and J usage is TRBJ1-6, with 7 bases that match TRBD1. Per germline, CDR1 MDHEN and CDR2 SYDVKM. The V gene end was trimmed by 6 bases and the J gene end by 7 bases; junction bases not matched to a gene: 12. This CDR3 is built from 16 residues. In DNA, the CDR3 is TGTGCCAGCAGGGGGGCGGGGACAGTAAGGAATTCACCCCTCCACTTT. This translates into CASRGAGTVRNSPLHF. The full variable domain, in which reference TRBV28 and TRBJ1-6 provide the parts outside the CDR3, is DVKVTQSSRYLVKRTGEKVFLECVQDMDHENMFWYRQDPGLGLRLIYFSYDVKMKEKGDIPEGYSVSREKKERFSLILESASTNQTSMYLCASRGAGTVRNSPLHFGNGTRLTVT.

The CDR3 nucleotides are TGCGCCAGCAGCCAAGATCCGGGGTTGAACACTGAAGCTTTCTTT. It specifies CASSQDPGLNTEAFF. This rearrangement joins TRBV4-1 to TRBJ1-1; D not resolved. V lost 0 bases and J 0 bases, leaving 8 bases between the germline ends. CDR1 is MGHRA and CDR2 is YSYEKL in the germline V gene. This CDR3 is built from 15 residues.

CDR3 DNA sequence: TGTGCCGGTGGGACAGGGGGCGTCGAGCAGTACTTC. Residues: CAGGTGGVEQYF. J is TRBJ2-7 and V is TRBV2; the match to TRBD1 covers 12 bases. Unmatched junction bases numbered 5, after V lost 11 bases and J lost 6 bases. The CDR3 has 12 residues. The germline V gene encodes CDR1 SNHLY and CDR2 FYNNEI.

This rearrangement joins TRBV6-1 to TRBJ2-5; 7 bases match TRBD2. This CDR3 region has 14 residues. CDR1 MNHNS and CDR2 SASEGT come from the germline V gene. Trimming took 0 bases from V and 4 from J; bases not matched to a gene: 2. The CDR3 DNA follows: TGTGCCAGCAGTGAAGCCCAGCGGGGAGAGACCCAGTACTTC. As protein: CASSEAQRGETQYF.

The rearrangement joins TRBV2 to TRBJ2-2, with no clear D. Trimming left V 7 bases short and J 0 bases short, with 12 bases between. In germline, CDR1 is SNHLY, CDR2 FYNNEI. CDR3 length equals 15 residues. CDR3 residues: CASKFDIPNTGELFF. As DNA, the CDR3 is TGTGCCAGCAAGTTCGACATCCCGAACACCGGGGAGCTGTTTTTT. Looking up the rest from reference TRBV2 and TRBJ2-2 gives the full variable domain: EPEVTQTPSHQVTQMGQEVILRCVPISNHLYFYWYRQILGQKVEFLVSFYNNEISEKSEIFDDQFSVERPDGSNFTLKIRSTKLEDSAMYFCASKFDIPNTGELFFGEGSRLTVL.

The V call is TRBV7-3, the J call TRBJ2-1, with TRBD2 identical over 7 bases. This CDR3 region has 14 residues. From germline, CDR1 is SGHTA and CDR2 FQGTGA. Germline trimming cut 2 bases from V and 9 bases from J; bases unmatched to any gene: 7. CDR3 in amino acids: CASSLGTMGGEQFF. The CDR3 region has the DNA TGTGCCAGCAGCTTAGGGACTATGGGGGGTGAGCAGTTCTTC. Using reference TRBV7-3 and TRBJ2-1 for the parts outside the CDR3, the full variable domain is GAGVSQTPSNKVTEKGKYVELRCDPISGHTALYWYRQSLGQGPEFLIYFQGTGAADDSGLPNDRFFAVRPEGSVSTLKIQRTERGDSAVYLCASSLGTMGGEQFFGPGTRLTVL.

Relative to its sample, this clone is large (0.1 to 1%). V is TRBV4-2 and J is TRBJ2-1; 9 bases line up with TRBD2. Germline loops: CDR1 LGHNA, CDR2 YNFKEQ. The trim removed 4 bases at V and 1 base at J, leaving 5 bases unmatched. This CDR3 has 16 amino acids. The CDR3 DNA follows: TGTGCCAGCAGCCCCCATCTAGCGGGATCCTACAATGAGCAGTTCTTC. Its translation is CASSPHLAGSYNEQFF.